The 18 T cell receptor beta chains below were found in one sample sequenced in a study of T cell responses to AZD1222 COVID-19 vaccine. Some clones are missing from TCRdb's copy, which holds only in-frame ones; the method was immunoSEQ multiplex PCR. The table includes 150,000 to 200,000 clones, 85% to 95% detected once. This specimen consisted of peripheral blood, obtained on day 0 of AZD1222 vaccination. These receptors came from an adult in good health.

This clone has only one observation. The J gene is TRBJ2-7, the V gene TRBV9, with D perhaps matching TRBD1 or TRBD2 (5 bases each). CDR3 length: 15 residues. Between the trimmed V and J ends, which lost 0 bases and 0 bases, there was a span of 10 bases. Germline V gene lookup returns CDR1 SGDLS and CDR2 YYNGEE. In DNA, the CDR3 is TGTGCCAGCAGCGTAGGAGCAGGGAGCTCCTACGAGCAGTACTTC. Its protein product is CASSVGAGSSYEQYF. Full variable domain (remainder filled in from reference TRBV9 and TRBJ2-7): DSGVTQTPKHLITATGQRVTLRCSPRSGDLSVYWYQQSLDQGLQFLIQYYNGEERAKGNILERFSAQQFPDLHSELNLSSLELGDSALYFCASSVGAGSSYEQYFGPGTRLTVT.

This chain links TRBV19 with TRBJ1-1, with a tentative D call TRBD1 (5 bases). CDR1 LNHDA and CDR2 SQIVND come from the germline V gene (reference sequence). The CDR3 totals 14 residues. Trimming left V 7 bases short and J 4 bases short, with 16 bases between. The CDR3 DNA sequence: TGTGCCAGTACCCCGAATATGGGGACCACTGAAGCTTTCTTT. Encoded protein: CASTPNMGTTEAFF.

The chain recombines TRBV7-3 with TRBJ2-1; 9 bases agree with TRBD2. The CDR3 consists of 15 residues. V lost 1 base and J lost 6; bases outside the gene matches: 4. Germline V gives CDR1 SGHTA, CDR2 FQGTGA. The CDR3 DNA reads as TGTGCCAGCAGCTTAATTAGCGGGAGAGCCAATGAGCAGTTCTTC. Translated: CASSLISGRANEQFF.

The chain joins TRBV2 to TRBJ1-6; maybe TRBD1 (6 bases). Trimming took 3 bases from V and 7 from J, leaving 16 bases between them. Germline CDR1 reads SNHLY; CDR2 reads FYNNEI. There are 16 residues in the CDR3. CDR3 amino acids: CASSERGRQTNSPLHF. CDR3 sequence (DNA): TGTGCCAGCAGTGAGAGGGGGAGACAGACCAATTCACCCCTCCACTTT.

This chain links TRBV7-9 with TRBJ1-1, with 8 bases that match TRBD1. V was clipped by 5 bases and J by 9 bases; unmatched bases: 5. Germline values: CDR1 SEHNR, CDR2 FQNEAQ (reference sequence). The CDR3 loop spans 12 amino acids. This CDR3 is CASSPGQGQAFF. DNA of the CDR3: TGTGCCAGCAGCCCCGGACAGGGCCAAGCTTTCTTT.

This clone was observed a single time. The V and J genes are TRBV19 and TRBJ2-5; TRBD2 aligns across 7 bases. This CDR3 has 14 amino acids. CDR1 is LNHDA, CDR2 SQIVND, per germline (reference sequence). Unmatched junction bases numbered 7, after V lost 4 bases and J lost 5 bases. The CDR3 loop is CASSTWTREETQYF. CDR3 bases: TGTGCCAGTAGTACCTGGACTAGAGAGGAGACCCAGTACTTC.

The gene calls are TRBV19 and TRBJ1-1; D unclear. Deletions cut 1 base from V and 1 base from J, with 7 bases between. Germline-derived CDR1 and CDR2 are LNHDA and SQIVND (reference sequence). The CDR3 totals 14 residues. CDR3 residues: CASSIGGWNTEAFF. The CDR3 nucleotides read TGTGCCAGTAGTATAGGGGGATGGAACACTGAAGCTTTCTTT.

This clone turned up a few times. The J gene is TRBJ2-7, the V gene TRBV18, with TRBD1 matching over 9 bases. V lost 3 bases, J lost 5 bases, and 2 bases stayed unmatched. The germline CDR1 and CDR2 sequences are KGHSH and LQKENI. This CDR3 is 13 amino acids long. CDR3 nucleotides: TGTGCCAGCTCACCTCGACAGGGGGACGAGCAGTACTTC. The encoded protein is CASSPRQGDEQYF. The variable domain in full, completed from reference TRBV18 and TRBJ2-7, reads NAGVMQNPRHLVRRRGQEARLRCSPMKGHSHVYWYRQLPEEGLKFMVYLQKENIIDESGMPKERFSAEFPKEGPSILRIQQVVRGDSAAYFCASSPRQGDEQYFGPGTRLTVT.

The chain links TRBV11-2 to TRBJ2-1; D remains unclear. V gave up 5 bases and J gave up 0 bases, with 11 bases separating them. This CDR3 is 15 amino acids long. CDR1 SGHAT and CDR2 FQNNGV come from the germline V gene. In DNA, the CDR3 is TGTGCCAGCAGCCAAGACTTAAGCTCCTACAATGAGCAGTTCTTC. Amino acids: CASSQDLSSYNEQFF.

CDR3 coding DNA: TGTGCCAGCAGTTCAGGGGGCACGCGGGAGCAGTACTTC. Amino acids: CASSSGGTREQYF. The chain recombines TRBV28 with TRBJ2-7, with TRBD1 identical over 8 bases. Germline CDR1 MDHEN, CDR2 SYDVKM. The CDR3 spans 13 residues. V was pared by 4 bases and J by 7 bases, with 6 bases of the junction left unmatched.

The chain employs TRBV7-2 and TRBJ2-7; the match to TRBD2 covers 9 bases. Germline V gene data show CDR1 as SGHTA and CDR2 as FQGNSA. The CDR3 is made up of 15 amino acids. Trimming cost V 2 bases and J 1 base; bases outside gene matches: 3. Here the CDR3 DNA reads TGTGCCAGCAGCTTAAGCCTAGCGGGATCCTACGAGCAGTACTTC. Its protein is CASSLSLAGSYEQYF.

This rearrangement joins TRBV5-1 to TRBJ2-2, with TRBD2 matching over 8 bases. The CDR3 runs to 15 residues. V gave up 3 bases and J gave up 1 base; unmatched junction bases: 2. CDR1 and CDR2 from the germline V gene are SGHRS and YFSETQ. CDR3 bases: TGCGCCAGCAGCTATGGGACTAGGAACACCGGGGAGCTGTTTTTT. This gives the protein CASSYGTRNTGELFF. Complete variable domain (other parts from reference TRBV5-1 and TRBJ2-2): KAGVTQTPRYLIKTRGQQVTLSCSPISGHRSVSWYQQTPGQGLQFLFEYFSETQRNKGNFPGRFSGRQFSNSRSEMNVSTLELGDSALYLCASSYGTRNTGELFFGEGSRLTVL.

V gene TRBV2 combines with J gene TRBJ2-5, with D possibly matching TRBD2 (5 bases). CDR1 and CDR2 (germline): SNHLY, FYNNEI. The CDR3 covers 13 residues. The germline V and J ends were trimmed by 8 bases and 2 bases, with 12 bases remaining between them. The CDR3 bases are TGTGCCAGCTGTCGGACTGAGCAAGAGACCCAGTACTTC. Its protein product is CASCRTEQETQYF.

CDR3 residues: CAWSPGMNTEAFF. DNA of the CDR3: TGTGCCTGGAGTCCGGGAATGAACACTGAAGCTTTCTTT. The chain combines TRBV30 with TRBJ1-1; the D is unclear. Germline V CDR1 and CDR2: GTSNPN, SVGIG (reference sequence). The CDR3 sequence is 13 residues long. Trimming removed 2 bases from V and 0 bases from J, with 7 bases in between.

This clone appeared many times. The gene calls are TRBV4-1 and TRBJ2-3; D not certain. The germline CDR1 and CDR2 sequences are MGHRA and YSYEKL. The CDR3 is 12 amino acids. Trimming stripped 1 base from V and 4 bases from J, with 3 bases between. The DNA of the CDR3 is TGCGCCAGCAGCCAAGTCCCAGATACGCAGTATTTT. Encoded protein: CASSQVPDTQYF.

The rearrangement joins TRBV4-1 to TRBJ1-2, with unresolved D. The CDR3 runs to 15 residues. V lost 0 bases, J lost 3 bases, and 11 bases lay in between. Germline lookup yields CDR1 MGHRA and CDR2 YSYEKL. The CDR3 DNA is TGCGCCAGCAGCCAAGATCTTGGGTTCTACTATGGCTACACCTTC. This gives the protein CASSQDLGFYYGYTF.

The chain couples TRBV18 to TRBJ2-2; D uncertain. The V end lost 3 bases, the J end lost 3 bases, and 14 bases lay between the germline ends. The CDR3 loop spans 16 amino acids. The germline V gene encodes CDR1 KGHSH and CDR2 LQKENI. The CDR3 bases are TGTGCCAGCTCACCGTCGACCCTCCCGGACACCGGGGAGCTGTTTTTT. This encodes CASSPSTLPDTGELFF.

V usage is TRBV28 and J usage is TRBJ1-4; D may be TRBD1 (5 bases). V was pared by 6 bases and J by 5 bases, with 16 bases between. This CDR3 contains 15 residues. Germline CDR1 is MDHEN and CDR2 is SYDVKM. The CDR3: CASSLYRLLNEKLFF. CDR3 nucleotides: TGTGCCAGCAGCCTATACAGGCTGTTAAATGAAAAACTGTTTTTT.